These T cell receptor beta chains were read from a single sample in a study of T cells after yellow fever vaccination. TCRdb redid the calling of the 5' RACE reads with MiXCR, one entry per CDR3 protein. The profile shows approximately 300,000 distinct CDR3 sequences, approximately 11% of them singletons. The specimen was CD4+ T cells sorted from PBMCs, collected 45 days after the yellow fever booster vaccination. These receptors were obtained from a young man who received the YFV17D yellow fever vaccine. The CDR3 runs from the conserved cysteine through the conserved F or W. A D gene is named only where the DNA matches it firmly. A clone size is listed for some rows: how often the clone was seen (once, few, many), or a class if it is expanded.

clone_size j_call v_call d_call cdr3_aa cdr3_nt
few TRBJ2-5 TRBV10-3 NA CAIRLGQQQETQYF TGTGCCATCAGGCTAGGGCAGCAACAAGAGACCCAGTACTTC
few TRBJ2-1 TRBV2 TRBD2 CASSPRGLAGVNEQFF TGTGCCAGTTCCCCGAGAGGACTAGCGGGGGTCAATGAGCAGTTCTTC
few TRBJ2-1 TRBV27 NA CASTSLGGDNEQFF TGTGCCAGCACCAGCCTAGGGGGGGACAATGAGCAGTTCTTC
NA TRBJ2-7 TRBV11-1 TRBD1 CASSLVGAGGGEQYF TGTGCCAGCAGCTTAGTAGGCGCAGGGGGCGGCGAGCAGTACTTC
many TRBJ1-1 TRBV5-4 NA CASSLRENTEAFF TGTGCCAGCAGCTTGCGGGAAAACACTGAAGCTTTCTTT
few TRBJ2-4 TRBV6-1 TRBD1 CASRGQGGAKNIQYF TGTGCCAGCCGAGGACAGGGGGGGGCCAAAAACATTCAGTACTTC
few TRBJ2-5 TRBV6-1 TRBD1 CASSDTGGRETQYF TGTGCCAGCAGTGATACAGGGGGCAGGGAGACCCAGTACTTC
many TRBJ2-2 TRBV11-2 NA CASSLGPGELFF TGTGCCAGCAGCTTAGGTCCCGGGGAGCTGTTTTTT
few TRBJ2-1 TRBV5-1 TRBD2 CASSLATGLVYNEQFF TGCGCCAGCAGCTTGGCCACGGGACTAGTCTACAATGAGCAGTTCTTC
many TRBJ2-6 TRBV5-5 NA CASSYAGSSSGANVLTF TGTGCCAGCAGCTACGCCGGGAGTAGCTCTGGGGCCAACGTCCTGACTTTC
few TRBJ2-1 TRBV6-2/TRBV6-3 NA CAILSSYNEQFF TGTGCCATCTTAAGCTCCTACAATGAGCAGTTCTTC
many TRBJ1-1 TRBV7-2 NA CASSLLTANTEAFF TGTGCCAGCAGCTTGTTGACAGCAAACACTGAAGCTTTCTTT
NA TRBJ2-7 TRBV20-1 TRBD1 CSARGTGGFSYEQYF TGCAGTGCTAGAGGGACAGGGGGTTTCTCCTACGAGCAGTACTTC
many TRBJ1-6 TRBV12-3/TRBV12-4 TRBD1 CASSLRRDRASPLHF TGTGCCAGCAGTTTAAGGCGCGACAGGGCATCACCCCTCCACTTT
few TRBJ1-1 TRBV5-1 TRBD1 CASHYRGNTEAFF TGCGCCAGCCACTACAGGGGGAACACTGAAGCTTTCTTT
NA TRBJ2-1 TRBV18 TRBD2 CASSTGGPSDEQFF TGTGCCAGCTCGACGGGGGGGCCTTCCGATGAGCAGTTCTTC
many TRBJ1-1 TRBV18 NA CASSPPVRKEAFF TGTGCCAGCTCACCGCCCGTGCGGAAAGAAGCTTTCTTT
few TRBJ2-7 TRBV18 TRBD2 CASSPRVAGTSYEQYF TGTGCCAGCTCACCTCGGGTAGCGGGGACCTCCTACGAGCAGTACTTC
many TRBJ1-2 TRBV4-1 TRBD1 CASSQGGQEIYGYTF TGCGCCAGCAGCCAAGGGGGACAGGAGATCTATGGCTACACCTTC
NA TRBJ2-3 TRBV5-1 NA CASSLRSSPDTQYF TGCGCCAGCAGCTTGAGGTCCTCCCCAGATACGCAGTATTTT
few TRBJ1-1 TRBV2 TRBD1 CASSLQGSANTEAFF TGTGCCAGCAGTCTACAGGGGTCCGCGAACACTGAAGCTTTCTTT
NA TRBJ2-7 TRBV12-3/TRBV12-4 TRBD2 CASSSRTSPYEQYF TGTGCCAGCAGTTCTCGGACTAGCCCCTACGAGCAGTACTTC
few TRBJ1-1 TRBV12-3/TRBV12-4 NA CASSSWEANTEAFF TGTGCCAGCAGTTCCTGGGAGGCGAACACTGAAGCTTTCTTT
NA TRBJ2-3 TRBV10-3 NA CAIREADTQYF TGTGCCATCAGGGAAGCAGATACGCAGTATTTT
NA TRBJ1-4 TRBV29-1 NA CSVEDGADQEKLFF TGCAGCGTTGAAGACGGGGCCGACCAAGAAAAACTGTTTTTT
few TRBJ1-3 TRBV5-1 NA CASSFGTQFSGNTIYF TGCGCCAGCAGCTTCGGCACACAGTTCTCTGGAAACACCATATATTTT
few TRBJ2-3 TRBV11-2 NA CASSALRRGMDTQYF TGTGCCAGCAGCGCACTACGCCGGGGCATGGATACGCAGTATTTT
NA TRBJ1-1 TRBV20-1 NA CSARVRQPYTEAFF TGCAGTGCTAGAGTCCGGCAGCCTTACACTGAAGCTTTCTTT
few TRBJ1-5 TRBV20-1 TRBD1 CSASRGRNQPQHF TGCAGTGCTAGTAGGGGGCGGAATCAGCCCCAGCATTTT
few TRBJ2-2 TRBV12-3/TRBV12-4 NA CASTPGGGGTGELFF TGTGCCAGCACCCCAGGGGGGGGCGGTACCGGGGAGCTGTTTTTT
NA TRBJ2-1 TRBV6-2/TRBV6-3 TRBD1 CASKETGVSSYNEQFF TGTGCCAGCAAAGAAACAGGGGTGAGCTCCTACAATGAGCAGTTCTTC
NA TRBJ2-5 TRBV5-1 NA CASSLEPASIRQETQYF TGCGCCAGCAGCTTGGAGCCGGCTAGCATTAGACAAGAGACCCAGTACTTC
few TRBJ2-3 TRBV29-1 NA CSVKRRDGGDTQYF TGCAGCGTTAAACGACGGGATGGGGGAGATACGCAGTATTTT
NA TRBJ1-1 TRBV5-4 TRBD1 CASHIRTGADTEAFF TGTGCCAGCCACATCAGGACAGGGGCGGACACTGAAGCTTTCTTT
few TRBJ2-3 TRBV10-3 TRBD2 CAISRAGEGTDTQYF TGTGCCATCAGTCGAGCGGGGGAGGGCACAGATACGCAGTATTTT